This TCR beta chain was identified during a study of T cell repertoires in ileal Crohn's disease. The CDR3 runs to 16 residues. Germline-derived CDR1 and CDR2 are SGHNT and YYREEE (reference sequence). Trimming took 3 bases from V and 5 from J, leaving 20 bases between them. Sequenced by immunoSEQ multiplex PCR; TCRdb stores in-frame clones only, minus some. The table records around 14,000 clones, 80% of them present only once. Sequences were obtained from ileal tissue. The TCR comes from an adult with Crohn's disease. The J gene is TRBJ1-2, the V gene TRBV5-4; D perhaps matches TRBD1 (6 bases). The CDR3 here is CASSWGGGADPYGYTF. The CDR3 coding sequence is TGTGCCAGCAGCTGGGGCGGGGGGGCAGATCCTTATGGCTACACCTTC.